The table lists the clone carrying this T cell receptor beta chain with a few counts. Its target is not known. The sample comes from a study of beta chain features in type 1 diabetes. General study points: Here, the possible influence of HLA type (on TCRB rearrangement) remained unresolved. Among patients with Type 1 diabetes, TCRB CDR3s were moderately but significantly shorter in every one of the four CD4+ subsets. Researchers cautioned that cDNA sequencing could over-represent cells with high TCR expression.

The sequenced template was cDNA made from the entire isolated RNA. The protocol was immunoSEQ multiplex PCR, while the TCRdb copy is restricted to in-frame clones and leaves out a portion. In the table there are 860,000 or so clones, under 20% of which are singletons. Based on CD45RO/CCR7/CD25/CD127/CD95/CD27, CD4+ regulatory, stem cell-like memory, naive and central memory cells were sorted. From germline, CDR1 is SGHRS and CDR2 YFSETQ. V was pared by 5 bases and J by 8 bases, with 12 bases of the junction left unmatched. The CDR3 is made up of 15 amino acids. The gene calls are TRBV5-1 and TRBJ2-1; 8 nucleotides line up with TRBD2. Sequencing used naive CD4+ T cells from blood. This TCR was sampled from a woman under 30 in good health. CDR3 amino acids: CASRYTSGSWDEQFF. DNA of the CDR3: TGCGCCAGCAGGTATACAAGCGGGAGTTGGGATGAGCAGTTCTTC. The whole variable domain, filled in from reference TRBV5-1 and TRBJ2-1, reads KAGVTQTPRYLIKTRGQQVTLSCSPISGHRSVSWYQQTPGQGLQFLFEYFSETQRNKGNFPGRFSGRQFSNSRSEMNVSTLELGDSALYLCASRYTSGSWDEQFFGPGTRLTVL.